This T cell receptor beta chain was observed in a study of blood T cell repertoires in COVID-19. Study context: PBMCs, B-cell-depleted T cells, or T cells were the source of the cDNA or gDNA that made up the material.

CDR3 length equals 15 residues. V shed 2 bases and J 8 bases; nucleotides not matched to a gene: 7. The germline V gene has CDR1 MNHEY and CDR2 SVGEGT. This study enrolled people aged about 18 to 100 from about two dozen US geographic areas. Either two negative PCRs, clearance, or symptom resolution qualified Cohort 3 donors as recovered. Libraries were prepared by immunoSEQ multiplex PCR; TCRdb keeps only in-frame clonotypes and omits some of them. The repertoire includes roughly 250,000 clones, approximately 86% of them detected once, and 1.6% sits in the top ten. The sample was PBMCs or T cells enriched from blood (not recorded which). The receptor's source is a woman aged 45-60 years who had recovered from COVID-19. The V gene is TRBV6-2 or TRBV6-3, the J gene TRBJ1-2, with TRBD1 matching over 11 bases. This chain's CDR3 is CASSYLGQGAGGYTF. The CDR3 coding sequence is TGTGCCAGCAGTTACCTTGGACAGGGGGCCGGAGGCTACACCTTC.